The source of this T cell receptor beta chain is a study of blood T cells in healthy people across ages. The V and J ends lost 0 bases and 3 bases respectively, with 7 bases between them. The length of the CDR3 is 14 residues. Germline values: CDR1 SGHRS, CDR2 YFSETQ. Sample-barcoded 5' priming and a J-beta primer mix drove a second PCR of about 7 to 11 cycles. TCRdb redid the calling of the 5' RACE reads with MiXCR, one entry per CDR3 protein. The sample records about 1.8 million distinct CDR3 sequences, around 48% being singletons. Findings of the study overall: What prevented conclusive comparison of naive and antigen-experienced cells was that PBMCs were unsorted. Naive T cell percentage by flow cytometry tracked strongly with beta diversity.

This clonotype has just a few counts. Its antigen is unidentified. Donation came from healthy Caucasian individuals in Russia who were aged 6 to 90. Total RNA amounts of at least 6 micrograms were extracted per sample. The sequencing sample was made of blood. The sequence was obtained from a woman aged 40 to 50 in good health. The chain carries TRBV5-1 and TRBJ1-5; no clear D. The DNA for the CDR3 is TGCGCCAGCAGCTTGGGGGGAACCAATCAGCCCCAGCATTTT. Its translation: CASSLGGTNQPQHF.